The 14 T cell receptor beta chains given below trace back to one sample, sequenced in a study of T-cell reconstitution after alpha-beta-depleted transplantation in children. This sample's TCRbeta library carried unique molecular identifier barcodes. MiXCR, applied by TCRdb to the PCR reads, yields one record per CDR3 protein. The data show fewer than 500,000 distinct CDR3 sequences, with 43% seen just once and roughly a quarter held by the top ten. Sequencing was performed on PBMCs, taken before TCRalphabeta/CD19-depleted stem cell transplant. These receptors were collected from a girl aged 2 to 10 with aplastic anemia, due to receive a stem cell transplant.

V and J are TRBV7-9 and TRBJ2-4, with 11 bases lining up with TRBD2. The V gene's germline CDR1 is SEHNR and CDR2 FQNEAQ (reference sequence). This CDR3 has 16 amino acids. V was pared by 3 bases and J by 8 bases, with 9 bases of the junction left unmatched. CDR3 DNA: TGTGCCAGCAGCTTCGACGAACTAGCGGGAGTTGACATTCAGTACTTC. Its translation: CASSFDELAGVDIQYF.

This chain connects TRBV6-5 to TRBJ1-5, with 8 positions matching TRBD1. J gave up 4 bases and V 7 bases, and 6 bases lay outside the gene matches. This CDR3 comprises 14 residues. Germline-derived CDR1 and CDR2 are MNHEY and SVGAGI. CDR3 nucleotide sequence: TGTGCCAGCAAGCCACAGGGGGGTAATCAGCCCCAGCATTTT. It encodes CASKPQGGNQPQHF.

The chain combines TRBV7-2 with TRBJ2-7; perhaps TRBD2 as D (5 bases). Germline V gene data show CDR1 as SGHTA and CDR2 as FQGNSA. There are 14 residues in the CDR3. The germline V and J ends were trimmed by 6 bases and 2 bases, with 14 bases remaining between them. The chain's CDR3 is CASSKAPGTYEQYF. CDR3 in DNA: TGTGCCAGCAGTAAGGCCCCGGGGACCTACGAGCAGTACTTC.

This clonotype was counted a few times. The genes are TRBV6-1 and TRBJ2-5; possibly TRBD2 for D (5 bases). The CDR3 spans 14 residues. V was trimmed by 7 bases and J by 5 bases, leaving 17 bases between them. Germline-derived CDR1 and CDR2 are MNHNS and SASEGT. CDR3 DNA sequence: TGTGCCAGCAAACAAAGCGGAGTGGGTGAGACCCAGTACTTC. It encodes CASKQSGVGETQYF.

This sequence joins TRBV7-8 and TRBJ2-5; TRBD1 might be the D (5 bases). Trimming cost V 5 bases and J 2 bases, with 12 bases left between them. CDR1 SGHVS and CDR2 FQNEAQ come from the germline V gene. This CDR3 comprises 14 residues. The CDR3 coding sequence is TGTGCCAGCAGCGCAGCAGGGAAACAAGAGACCCAGTACTTC. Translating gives CASSAAGKQETQYF.

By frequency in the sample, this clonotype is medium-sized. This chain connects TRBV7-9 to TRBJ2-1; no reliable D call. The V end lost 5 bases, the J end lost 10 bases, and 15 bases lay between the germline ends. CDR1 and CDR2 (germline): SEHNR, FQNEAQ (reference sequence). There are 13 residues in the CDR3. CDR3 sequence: CASSPVTLGEQFF. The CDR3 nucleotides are TGTGCCAGCAGCCCAGTCACCCTGGGCGAGCAGTTCTTC.

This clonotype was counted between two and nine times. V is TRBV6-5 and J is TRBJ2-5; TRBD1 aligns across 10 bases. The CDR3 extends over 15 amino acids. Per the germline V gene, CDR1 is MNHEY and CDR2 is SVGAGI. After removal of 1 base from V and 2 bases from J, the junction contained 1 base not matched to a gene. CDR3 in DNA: TGTGCCAGCAGTTACTGGGGACAGGGGCAAGAGACCCAGTACTTC. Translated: CASSYWGQGQETQYF.

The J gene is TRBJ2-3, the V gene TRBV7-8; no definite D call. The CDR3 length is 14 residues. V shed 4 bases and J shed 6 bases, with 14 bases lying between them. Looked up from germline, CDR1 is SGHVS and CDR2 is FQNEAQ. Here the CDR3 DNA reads TGTGCCAGCAGCTACTTGTCCCTATCGGATACGCAGTATTTT. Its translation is CASSYLSLSDTQYF.

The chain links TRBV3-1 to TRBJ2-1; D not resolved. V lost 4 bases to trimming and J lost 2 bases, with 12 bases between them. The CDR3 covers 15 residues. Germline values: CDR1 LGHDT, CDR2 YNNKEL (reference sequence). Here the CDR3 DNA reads TGTGCCAGCAGCCCCGCGGCGGTCGCCTACAATGAGCAGTTCTTC. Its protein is CASSPAAVAYNEQFF.

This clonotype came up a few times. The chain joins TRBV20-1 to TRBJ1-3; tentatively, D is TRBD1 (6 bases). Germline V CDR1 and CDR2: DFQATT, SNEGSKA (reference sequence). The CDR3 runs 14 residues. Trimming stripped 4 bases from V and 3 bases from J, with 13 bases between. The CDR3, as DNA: TGCAGTGCTACACCAGGGGTGGTTGGAAACACCATATATTTT. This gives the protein CSATPGVVGNTIYF.

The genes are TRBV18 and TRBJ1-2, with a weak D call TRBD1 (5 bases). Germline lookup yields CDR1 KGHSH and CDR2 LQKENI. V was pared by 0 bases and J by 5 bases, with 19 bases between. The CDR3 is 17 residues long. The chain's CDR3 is CASSPPNPGREPYGYTF. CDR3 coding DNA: TGTGCCAGCTCACCACCCAATCCGGGACGCGAGCCTTATGGCTACACCTTC.

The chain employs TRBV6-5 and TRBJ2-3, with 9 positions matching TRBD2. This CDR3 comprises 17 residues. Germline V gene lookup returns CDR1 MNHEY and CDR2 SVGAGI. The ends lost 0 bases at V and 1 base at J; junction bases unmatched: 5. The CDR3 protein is CASSYSYSGGGTDTQYF. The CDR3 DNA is TGTGCCAGCAGTTACTCCTATAGCGGGGGAGGCACAGATACGCAGTATTTT.

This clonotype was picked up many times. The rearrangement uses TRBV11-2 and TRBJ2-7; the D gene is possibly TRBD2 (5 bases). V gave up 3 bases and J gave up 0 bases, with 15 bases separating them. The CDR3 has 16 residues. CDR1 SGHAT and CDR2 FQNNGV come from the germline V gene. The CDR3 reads CASSFRGQLSSYEQYF. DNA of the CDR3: TGTGCCAGCAGCTTCAGAGGGCAGCTTTCCTCCTACGAGCAGTACTTC. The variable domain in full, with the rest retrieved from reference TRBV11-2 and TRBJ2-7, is EAGVAQSPRYKIIEKRQSVAFWCNPISGHATLYWYQQILGQGPKLLIQFQNNGVVDDSQLPKDRFSAERLKGVDSTLKIQPAKLEDSAVYLCASSFRGQLSSYEQYFGPGTRLTVT.

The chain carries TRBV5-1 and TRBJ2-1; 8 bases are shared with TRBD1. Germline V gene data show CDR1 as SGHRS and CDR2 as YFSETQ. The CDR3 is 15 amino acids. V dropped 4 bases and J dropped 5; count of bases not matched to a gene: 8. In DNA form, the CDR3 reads TGCGCCAGCAGCCGTCAGGGGACAGGAGACAATGAGCAGTTCTTC. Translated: CASSRQGTGDNEQFF.